This TCR beta chain came from a study of blood T cells in healthy people across ages. Per sample, no less than 5.5 micrograms of total RNA were extracted. It was with a sample-barcoded 5' primer and a J-beta primer mix that a second PCR of about 6 to 12 cycles was run. One entry per CDR3 protein, called by TCRdb with MiXCR from the 5' RACE reads. The data hold roughly 700,000 distinct CDR3 sequences, with roughly 32% observed a single time. On this clonotype: What it binds is not known.

Study-wide findings and caveats: Long-lived donors carried more naive CD4+ cells and greater diversity than aged donors. Estimated diversity that came from one million T cells was considered an underestimate. Correlation between TCR beta diversity and naive T cell percentage was strong.

Input material: blood. This sequence was found in a woman of 80 years or more in good health.

This CDR3 is CAWSMASTAGYTF. The CDR3 DNA is TGTGCCTGGAGTATGGCCTCGACTGCCGGCTACACCTTC. The chain recombines TRBV30 with TRBJ1-2; no definite D call. Germline V CDR1 and CDR2: GTSNPN, SVGIG (reference sequence). The CDR3 extends over 13 amino acids. V lost 2 bases, J lost 8 bases, and 15 bases lay in between.